Shown below are 4 T cell receptor beta chains from a single sample sequenced in a study of OX40 agonist ivuxolimab in advanced cancers. This table comes from immunoSEQ multiplex PCR, and its TCRdb copy is limited to in-frame clones, with some not included. The sample has about 50,000 clones; about nine tenths are singletons. Sequencing used CD4+ or CD8+ T cells sorted from blood, obtained in a trial of the OX40 agonist ivuxolimab. Every receptor here comes from an adult with an advanced solid tumor such as melanoma, head and neck, liver or kidney cancer.

The rearrangement uses TRBV19 and TRBJ2-7; D unclear. Germline CDR1 reads LNHDA; CDR2 reads SQIVND (reference sequence). V gave up 9 bases and J gave up 3 bases, with 9 bases separating them. There are 11 residues in the CDR3. DNA for the CDR3: TGTGCCAGAACGACGAGCTACGAGCAGTACGTC. It translates to CARTTSYEQYV.

V usage is TRBV5-5 and J usage is TRBJ2-7, with 7 positions matching TRBD1. V shed 4 bases and J 4 bases; nucleotides not matched to a gene: 8. This CDR3 has 14 residues. In germline, CDR1 is SGHKS, CDR2 YYEKEE (reference sequence). In DNA, the CDR3 is TGTGCCAGCAGCAGCAGGACAGGCGTATACGAGCAGTACTTC. This translates into CASSSRTGVYEQYF.

The V and J genes are TRBV7-8 and TRBJ1-1, with D unclear. Trimming left V 0 bases short and J 0 bases short, with 5 bases between. The CDR3 is 14 amino acids. Germline V gene data show CDR1 as SGHVS and CDR2 as FQNEAQ. CDR3 bases: TGTGCCAGCAGCTTAGCCAGTTTGAACACTGAAGCTTTCTTT. This encodes CASSLASLNTEAFF.

This clone was recorded only once. The CDR3 DNA is TGTGCCAGCAGCGCCGGGACAGATAGCAATCAGCCCCAGCATTTT. Translated: CASSAGTDSNQPQHF. This chain uses TRBV27 with TRBJ1-5, with 7 bases aligning to TRBD1. Trimming took 6 bases from V and 0 from J; bases not matched to a gene: 5. Looked up from germline, CDR1 is MNHEY and CDR2 is SMNVEV (reference sequence). This CDR3 is 15 amino acids long.